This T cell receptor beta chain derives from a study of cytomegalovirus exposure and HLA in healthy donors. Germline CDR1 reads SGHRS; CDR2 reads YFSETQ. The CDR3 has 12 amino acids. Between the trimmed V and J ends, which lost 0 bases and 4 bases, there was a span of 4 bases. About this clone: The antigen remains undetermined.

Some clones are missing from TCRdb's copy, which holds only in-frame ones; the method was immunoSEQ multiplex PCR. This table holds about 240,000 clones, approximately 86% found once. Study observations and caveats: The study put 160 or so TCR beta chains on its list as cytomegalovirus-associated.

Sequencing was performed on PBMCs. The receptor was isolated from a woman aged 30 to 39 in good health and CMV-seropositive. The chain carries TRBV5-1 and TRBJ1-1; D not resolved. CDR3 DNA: TGCGCCAGCAGCTTGGACATCACTGAAGCTTTCTTT. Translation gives CASSLDITEAFF.